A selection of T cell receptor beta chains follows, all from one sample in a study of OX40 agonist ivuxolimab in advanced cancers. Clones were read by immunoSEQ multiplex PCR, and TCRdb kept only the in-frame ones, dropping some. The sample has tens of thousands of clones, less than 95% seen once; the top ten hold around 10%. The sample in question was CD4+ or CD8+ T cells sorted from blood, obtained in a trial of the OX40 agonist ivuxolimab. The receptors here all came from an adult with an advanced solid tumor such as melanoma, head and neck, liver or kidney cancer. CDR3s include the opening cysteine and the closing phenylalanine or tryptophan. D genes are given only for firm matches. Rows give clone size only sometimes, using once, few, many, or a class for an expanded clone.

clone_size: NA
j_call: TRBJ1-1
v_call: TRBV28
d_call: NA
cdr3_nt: TGTGCCAGCAGTTTAACCACATTCGGGACTGAAGCTTTCTTT
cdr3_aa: CASSLTTFGTEAFF

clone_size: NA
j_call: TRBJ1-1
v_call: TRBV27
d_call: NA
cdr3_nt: TGTGCCAGCAGTCTTCTGGGGGGCTCGGAAGCTTTCTTT
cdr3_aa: CASSLLGGSEAFF

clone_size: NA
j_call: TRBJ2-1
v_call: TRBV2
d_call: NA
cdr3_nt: TGTGCCAGCAGTGAATTTAAGGTCCCAGTGAACAATGTGGGCTCCTACAATGAGCAGTTCTTC
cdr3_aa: CASSEFKVPVNNVGSYNEQFF

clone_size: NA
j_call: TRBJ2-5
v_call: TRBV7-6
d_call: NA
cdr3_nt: TGTGCCAGCAGCCCACCGGGCCAAGAGACCCAGTACTTC
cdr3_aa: CASSPPGQETQYF

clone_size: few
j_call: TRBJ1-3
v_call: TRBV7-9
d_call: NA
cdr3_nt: TGTGCCAGCAGCCCCAGAGACCCTGGAAACACCATATATTTT
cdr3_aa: CASSPRDPGNTIYF

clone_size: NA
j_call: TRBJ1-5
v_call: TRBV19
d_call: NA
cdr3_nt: TGTGCCAGTAGTATAGACAGTCCCAGCAATCAGCCCCAGCATTTT
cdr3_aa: CASSIDSPSNQPQHF

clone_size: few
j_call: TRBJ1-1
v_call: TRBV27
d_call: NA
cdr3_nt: TGTGCCAGCAGAACTATGAACACTGAAGCTTTCTTT
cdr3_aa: CASRTMNTEAFF

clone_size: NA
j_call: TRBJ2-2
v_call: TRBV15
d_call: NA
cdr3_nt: TGTGCCACCAGCAGAGCGGGGATCACCGGGGAGCTGTTTTTT
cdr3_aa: CATSRAGITGELFF

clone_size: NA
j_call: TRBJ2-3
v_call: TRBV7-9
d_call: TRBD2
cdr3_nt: TGTGCCAGCAGCTTAGGGCGGGAGGAGGATACGCAGTATTTT
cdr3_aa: CASSLGREEDTQYF

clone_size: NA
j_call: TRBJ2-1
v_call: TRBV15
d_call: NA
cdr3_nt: TGTGCCACCAGCGAGGGGGGGAATGAGCAGTTCTTC
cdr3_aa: CATSEGGNEQFF

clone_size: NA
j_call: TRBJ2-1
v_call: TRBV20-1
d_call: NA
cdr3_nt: TGCAGTGCTACTATTGGGCATGAGCAGTTCTTC
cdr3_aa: CSATIGHEQFF

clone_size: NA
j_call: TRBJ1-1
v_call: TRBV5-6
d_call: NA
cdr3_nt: TGTGCCAGCAGCTTGGATGGGCAGAGTTTGAACACTGAAGCTTTCTTT
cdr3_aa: CASSLDGQSLNTEAFF

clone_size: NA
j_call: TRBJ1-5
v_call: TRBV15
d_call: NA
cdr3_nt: TGTGCCACCAGCGTAGGCCGGGGACCAAATCAGCCCCAGCATTTT
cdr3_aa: CATSVGRGPNQPQHF

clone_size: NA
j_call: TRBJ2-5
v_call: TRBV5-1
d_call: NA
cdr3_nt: TGCGCCAGCAGCTTGGACACCAGGAGCATTCAAGAGACCCAGTACTTC
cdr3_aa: CASSLDTRSIQETQYF

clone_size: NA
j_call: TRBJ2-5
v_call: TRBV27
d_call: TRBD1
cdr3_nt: TGTGCCAGCAGTCTCAAACCCGGGACAGCTAAAGAGACCCAGTACTTC
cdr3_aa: CASSLKPGTAKETQYF

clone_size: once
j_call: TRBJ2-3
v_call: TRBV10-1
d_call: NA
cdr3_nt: TGCGCCAGCAGTCATTGGACAGACCGCACAGATACGCAGTATTTT
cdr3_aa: CASSHWTDRTDTQYF

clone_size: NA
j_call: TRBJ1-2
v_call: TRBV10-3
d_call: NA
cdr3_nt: TGTGCCATCAGCGAGGGGGGGAGTTTCTATGGCTACACCTTC
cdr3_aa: CAISEGGSFYGYTF

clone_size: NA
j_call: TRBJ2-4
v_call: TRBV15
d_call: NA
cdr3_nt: TGTGCCACCAGCAGGATCCGTTCAGCCAAAAACATTCAGTACTTC
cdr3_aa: CATSRIRSAKNIQYF

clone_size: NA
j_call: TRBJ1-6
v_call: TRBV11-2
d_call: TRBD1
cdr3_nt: TGTGCCAGCAGCTCCTCCGACAGGGGTTCACCCCTCCACTTT
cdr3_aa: CASSSSDRGSPLHF

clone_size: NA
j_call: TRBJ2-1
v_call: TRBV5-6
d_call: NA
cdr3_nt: TGTGCCAGCAGCTTGACAGAACTCTCCTACAATGAGCAGTTCTTC
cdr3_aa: CASSLTELSYNEQFF

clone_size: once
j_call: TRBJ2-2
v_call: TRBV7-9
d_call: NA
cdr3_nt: TGTGCCAGCAGTTTTGATGGGCGGGACACCGGGGAGCTGTTTTTT
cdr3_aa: CASSFDGRDTGELFF

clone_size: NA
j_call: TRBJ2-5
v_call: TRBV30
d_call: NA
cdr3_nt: TGTGCCTGGAGCTGGTCAGCCCAAGAGACCCAGTACTTC
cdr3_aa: CAWSWSAQETQYF

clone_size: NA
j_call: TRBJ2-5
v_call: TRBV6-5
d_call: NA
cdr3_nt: TGTGCCAGCAGTGGCCCGGGGAGGGAGACCCAGTACTTC
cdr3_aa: CASSGPGRETQYF

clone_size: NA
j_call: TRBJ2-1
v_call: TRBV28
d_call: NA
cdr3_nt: TGTGCCAGCAGTCTTTACAGTGACGAGCAGTTCTTC
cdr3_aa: CASSLYSDEQFF

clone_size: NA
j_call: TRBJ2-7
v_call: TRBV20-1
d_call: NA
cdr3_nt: TGCAGTGCTAGGCCCTGGGACGAGCAGTACTTC
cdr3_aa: CSARPWDEQYF

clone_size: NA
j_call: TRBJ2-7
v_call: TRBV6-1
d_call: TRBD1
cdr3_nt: TGTGCCAGCAGTGAGGCACAGGGGATAGAGTACGAGCAGTACTTC
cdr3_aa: CASSEAQGIEYEQYF

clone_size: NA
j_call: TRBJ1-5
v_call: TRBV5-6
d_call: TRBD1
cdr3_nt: TGTGCCAGCAGCTCACAGGGGGCGCAGGTCAATCAGCCCCAGCATTTT
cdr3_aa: CASSSQGAQVNQPQHF

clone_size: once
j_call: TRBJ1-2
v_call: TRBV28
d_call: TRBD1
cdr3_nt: TGTGCCAGCGGGACAGGGGTGGATGGCTACACCTTC
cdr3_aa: CASGTGVDGYTF

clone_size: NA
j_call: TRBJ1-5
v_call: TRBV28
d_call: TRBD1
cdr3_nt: TGTGCCAGCAGTCCGGACAGGCCCAATCAGCCCCAGCATTTT
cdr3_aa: CASSPDRPNQPQHF

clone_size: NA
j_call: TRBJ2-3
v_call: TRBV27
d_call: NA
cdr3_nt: TGTGCCAGCAGTTCCGCGGGAACTTTCACAGATACGCAGTATTTT
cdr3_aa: CASSSAGTFTDTQYF